The table lists the clone carrying this TCR beta chain with a few counts. What it recognizes is unknown. TCRdb re-analysed the reads in MiXCR, keeping a single row per CDR3 protein. The profile shows under 850,000 distinct CDR3 sequences, roughly 36% of them singletons. V lost 7 bases to trimming and J lost 3 bases, with 15 bases between them. The CDR3 covers 14 residues. Germline-derived CDR1 and CDR2 are SEHNR and FQNEAQ (reference sequence). This record belongs to a study of T cell repertoires in cytomegalovirus infection. Turning to the study itself: A matching HLA type, together with CMV infection, was signaled by public TCR beta signatures.

Study conclusions and caveats: Identification of carriers of CMV plus the relevant HLA was achieved through cumulative public TCR beta family frequency.

The J gene is TRBJ2-5, the V gene TRBV7-9; perhaps TRBD1 as D (5 bases). Material: cultured PBMCs, obtained from culture after CMV antigen stimulation. This clonotype was sampled from a human donor in good health (CMV status not recorded). Some clones in this sample may be carry-over from other donors' samples. For the CDR3, the DNA is TGTGCCAGCACCTCTTCTGGGGCAGAAGAGACCCAGTACTTC. This encodes CASTSSGAEETQYF.